This T cell receptor (beta chain) was obtained from a study of T cell repertoires in cytomegalovirus infection. Across the whole study: Indications came from public TCR beta signatures; they pointed to CMV infection and to a matching HLA type.

TCRdb re-called the reads with MiXCR, one entry per CDR3 protein. The data hold approximately 500,000 distinct CDR3 sequences, with approximately 15% observed a single time. Germline-derived CDR1 and CDR2 are SGDLS and YYNGEE. Trimming took 4 bases from V and 2 from J, leaving 13 bases between them. CDR3 length: 15 residues. Concerning this clonotype: Its matching antigen is unknown.

Overall study findings and caveats: HLA-C-restricted TCR beta clonotypes specific for CMV led the ex vivo response.

Sequenced: CD8+ T cells from PBMCs. The sequence was obtained from a human donor in good health (CMV status not recorded). Some clones in this sample may be carry-over from other donors' samples. This chain uses TRBV9 with TRBJ2-1; D unclear. Here the CDR3 reads CASSSEAEAYNEQFF. Here the CDR3 DNA reads TGTGCCAGCAGCTCTGAGGCAGAAGCCTACAATGAGCAGTTCTTC.